These 6 T cell receptor beta chains were all obtained from the same sample, sequenced in a study of blood T cell repertoires in COVID-19. Using immunoSEQ multiplex PCR, the repertoire was profiled, and TCRdb retains in-frame clones only, with some absent. The sample lists about 100,000 clones, more than 65% seen once, with roughly a third in the top ten. Sequenced input: peripheral blood. The receptors were sampled from a man in his 70s with active or convalescent COVID-19.

This clone was recorded a few times. This rearrangement joins TRBV24-1 to TRBJ1-4; 9 bases are shared with TRBD1. Trimming cost V 2 bases and J 7 bases; bases outside gene matches: 7. Germline lookup yields CDR1 KGHDR and CDR2 SFDVKD. CDR3 size: 16 residues. This chain's CDR3 is CATSDSGGTGSEKLFF. The CDR3 nucleotides read TGTGCCACCAGTGATTCAGGCGGGACAGGGAGTGAAAAACTGTTTTTT.

V usage is TRBV27 and J usage is TRBJ1-5; D ambiguous. Germline CDR1 reads MNHEY; CDR2 reads SMNVEV (reference sequence). This CDR3 contains 13 residues. Trimming removed 0 bases from V and 4 bases from J, with 4 bases in between. CDR3 sequence reads: CASSLSRNQPQHF. CDR3 coding DNA: TGTGCCAGCAGTTTATCCCGGAATCAGCCCCAGCATTTT.

This chain connects TRBV6-5 to TRBJ2-1; 7 bases are a match to TRBD1. Unmatched junction bases numbered 5, after V lost 6 bases and J lost 6 bases. The length of the CDR3 is 13 residues. Germline values: CDR1 MNHEY, CDR2 SVGAGI. CDR3 nucleotides: TGTGCCAGCAGACTGGGACAGTTCAATGAGCAGTTCTTC. It encodes CASRLGQFNEQFF.

This clone has just one count. This chain connects TRBV6-5 to TRBJ2-7, with 7 bases fitting TRBD1. Germline V lookup: CDR1 MNHEY, CDR2 SVGAGI. The ends lost 11 bases at V and 0 bases at J; junction bases unmatched: 10. The CDR3 is 14 amino acids. The CDR3: CAGGEQGLSYEQYF. The CDR3 coding sequence is TGTGCCGGGGGTGAACAGGGGCTCTCCTACGAGCAGTACTTC.

The V and J genes are TRBV19 and TRBJ2-4; unclear D gene. Trimming removed 1 base at V and 0 bases at J, with 10 bases between. CDR1 and CDR2 (germline): LNHDA, SQIVND (reference sequence). The length of the CDR3 is 16 residues. For the CDR3, the DNA is TGTGCCAGTAGTATAGGAGTGAGTCTAGCCAAAAACATTCAGTACTTC. This gives the protein CASSIGVSLAKNIQYF. The full variable domain, rest sourced from reference TRBV19 and TRBJ2-4, is DGGITQSPKYLFRKEGQNVTLSCEQNLNHDAMYWYRQDPGQGLRLIYYSQIVNDFQKGDIAEGYSVSREKKESFPLTVTSAQKNPTAFYLCASSIGVSLAKNIQYFGAGTRLSVL.

The V call is TRBV6-5, the J call TRBJ2-7; D call uncertain. This CDR3 has 11 residues. Per germline, CDR1 MNHEY and CDR2 SVGAGI. Deletions cut 4 bases from V and 8 bases from J, with 9 bases between. The CDR3 spells CASSSPAQQYF. Written as DNA, the CDR3 is TGTGCCAGCAGTTCCCCAGCGCAGCAGTACTTC.